Below are 29 T cell receptor beta chains sequenced from a single sample in a study of CD8 T cells in Susac syndrome (dated by TCRdb to about 2019). Libraries were prepared through the immunoSEQ multiplex PCR assay. RNA was extracted using the RNeasy kit, and roughly 0.5 to 1 microgram was reverse transcribed with random hexamers. Using fastp trimming at Q25 and MiXCR clonotype assembly, TCRdb reanalyzed the public sequencing data and kept in-frame beta chains. Identical CDR3 proteins give one entry, which carries the most common genes and DNA. In this sample the table shows some 400,000 distinct CDR3 sequences, about 85% of which occur a single time. The top ten constitute 0.12% of the sample. What was sequenced was CD8+ T cells from PBMCs. Receptors originate from a human donor with multiple sclerosis.

The gene calls are TRBV7-9 and TRBJ2-1; maybe TRBD2 (5 bases). Trimming removed 3 bases from V and 8 bases from J, with 26 bases in between. The germline V gene encodes CDR1 SEHNR and CDR2 FQNEAQ (reference sequence). The CDR3 contains 18 residues. The CDR3 bases are TGTGCCAGCAGCTTTCCCCGAAATCTAGGCGGGTACGTGGATGAGCAGTTCTTC. This gives the protein CASSFPRNLGGYVDEQFF.

The V and J genes are TRBV7-8 and TRBJ2-3, with a possible D match to TRBD2 (6 bases). Germline CDR1 reads SGHVS; CDR2 reads FQNEAQ. The CDR3 totals 15 residues. Trimming left V 2 bases short and J 0 bases short, with 9 bases between. The CDR3 protein is CASSLRRGSTDTQYF. CDR3 bases: TGTGCCAGCAGCTTAAGGCGGGGCAGCACAGATACGCAGTATTTT. The variable domain in full, completed from reference TRBV7-8 and TRBJ2-3, reads GAGVSQSPRYKVAKRGQDVALRCDPISGHVSLFWYQQALGQGPEFLTYFQNEAQLDKSGLPSDRFFAERPEGSVSTLKIQRTQQEDSAVYLCASSLRRGSTDTQYFGPGTRLTVL.

V and J are TRBV14 and TRBJ2-1, with 10 bases identical to TRBD2. Germline V lookup: CDR1 SGHDN, CDR2 FVKESK. The CDR3 has 16 amino acids. The junction had 8 bases not matched to a gene; V was cut back by 0 bases and J by 9 bases. CDR3 protein: CASSQEGLAVPGEQFF. The CDR3 region has the DNA TGTGCCAGCAGCCAAGAAGGACTAGCGGTTCCTGGTGAGCAGTTCTTC.

The V call is TRBV27, the J call TRBJ2-7; D is ambiguous. V lost 6 bases and J 9 bases, leaving 18 bases between the germline ends. This CDR3 spans 13 amino acids. Germline CDR1 MNHEY, CDR2 SMNVEV (reference sequence). The CDR3 loop is CASSLRPALAQYF. In DNA form, the CDR3 reads TGTGCCAGCAGCCTTAGACCGGCCCTCGCGCAGTACTTC.

The chain couples TRBV5-5 to TRBJ2-5, with 7 bases fitting TRBD1. The germline V gene encodes CDR1 SGHKS and CDR2 YYEKEE (reference sequence). The V segment lost 3 bases and the J segment 1 base; nucleotides outside the gene matches: 9. The length of the CDR3 is 16 residues. CDR3 coding DNA: TGTGCCAGCAGCTACGTGACAGGGTGGATCCAAGAGACCCAGTACTTC. Translation: CASSYVTGWIQETQYF.

This clonotype was detected a few times. The chain uses TRBV23-1 and TRBJ1-2; D might be TRBD1 (5 bases). TRBV23-1 is annotated as an ORF whose role is uncertain. The CDR3 has 12 residues. Trimming removed 11 bases at V and 9 bases at J, with 19 bases between. DNA for the CDR3: TGCGCCTGGGGCAGGGTACCCGCCAGCTACACCTTC. As protein: CAWGRVPASYTF.

The chain has TRBV7-6 and TRBJ2-7; D is possibly TRBD1 (6 bases). Germline CDR1 reads SGHVS; CDR2 reads FNYEAQ. With 3 bases removed from V and 0 bases from J, the gap between germline ends came to 21 bases. The CDR3 is 18 residues long. Here the CDR3 DNA reads TGTGCCAGCAGCTTTTCGGACAGAGCTGAAAGGAGCTCCTACGAGCAGTACTTC. Translation: CASSFSDRAERSSYEQYF.

J is TRBJ2-2 and V is TRBV4-1, with D unresolved. The ends were cut back, 0 bases at V and 0 bases at J, with 8 bases in the middle. Germline CDR1 and CDR2: MGHRA and YSYEKL. This CDR3 has 16 amino acids. As DNA, the CDR3 is TGCGCCAGCAGCCAAGAATCGGAAACGAACACCGGGGAGCTGTTTTTT. Its protein is CASSQESETNTGELFF.

This clonotype was counted a few times. This chain links TRBV27 with TRBJ2-7; D is unresolved. The V end lost 3 bases, the J end lost 0 bases, and 6 bases lay between the germline ends. From germline, CDR1 is MNHEY and CDR2 SMNVEV (reference sequence). This CDR3 comprises 13 residues. The CDR3 spells CASSFGISYEQYF. The DNA of the CDR3 is TGTGCCAGCAGTTTTGGGATCTCCTACGAGCAGTACTTC.

V usage is TRBV2 and J usage is TRBJ2-7, with D perhaps TRBD1 or TRBD2 (6 bases each). Germline CDR1 and CDR2: SNHLY and FYNNEI. The CDR3 is 14 amino acids. V lost 9 bases and J lost 2, with 17 bases in between. CDR3: CASLSTGGTYEQYF. For the CDR3, the DNA is TGTGCCAGTCTATCCACCGGGGGCACCTACGAGCAGTACTTC.

This chain uses TRBV6-5 with TRBJ2-1; D gene ambiguous. V lost 8 bases and J lost 7, with 21 bases in between. Looked up from germline, CDR1 is MNHEY and CDR2 is SVGAGI. The CDR3 totals 15 residues. CDR3 protein: CASCMGSALENEQFF. CDR3 sequence (DNA): TGTGCCAGCTGCATGGGCTCGGCGCTGGAGAATGAGCAGTTCTTC.

The chain recombines TRBV5-1 with TRBJ1-2; D might be TRBD1 (6 bases). The CDR3 is made up of 13 amino acids. The germline V and J ends were trimmed by 5 bases and 4 bases, with 12 bases remaining between them. Germline CDR1 and CDR2: SGHRS and YFSETQ. The CDR3 spells CASREGQTYGYTF. The CDR3 DNA reads as TGCGCCAGCAGGGAAGGACAGACCTATGGCTACACCTTC. Filled out from reference TRBV5-1 and TRBJ1-2, the complete variable domain reads KAGVTQTPRYLIKTRGQQVTLSCSPISGHRSVSWYQQTPGQGLQFLFEYFSETQRNKGNFPGRFSGRQFSNSRSEMNVSTLELGDSALYLCASREGQTYGYTFGSGTRLTVV.

The rearrangement uses TRBV2 and TRBJ1-1; 12 bases align to TRBD1. V shed 6 bases, J shed 5 bases, and the junction held 13 bases outside the gene matches. This CDR3 has 17 residues. Germline CDR1 reads SNHLY; CDR2 reads FYNNEI. The CDR3 loop is CASRGARDRGLGTEAFF. The CDR3 DNA reads TGTGCCAGCAGAGGCGCCCGGGACAGGGGGCTTGGGACTGAAGCTTTCTTT. Based on the CDR3 plus reference TRBV2 and TRBJ1-1, the full variable domain is EPEVTQTPSHQVTQMGQEVILRCVPISNHLYFYWYRQILGQKVEFLVSFYNNEISEKSEIFDDQFSVERPDGSNFTLKIRSTKLEDSAMYFCASRGARDRGLGTEAFFGQGTRLTVV.

V is TRBV15 and J is TRBJ1-4; D call uncertain. Germline V gene lookup returns CDR1 LNHNV and CDR2 YYDKDF (reference sequence). The CDR3 loop spans 15 amino acids. V was trimmed by 1 base and J by 6 bases, leaving 12 bases between them. The CDR3 DNA is TGTGCCACCAGCAGAGGTGTGTTGACGGATGAAAAACTGTTTTTT. Its translation: CATSRGVLTDEKLFF.

DNA of the CDR3: TGTGCCAGCAGTCAAGGACAGGTTGAGCAGTTCTTC. Amino acid sequence: CASSQGQVEQFF. V is TRBV12-3 or TRBV12-4 and J is TRBJ2-1, with 7 positions matching TRBD1. The CDR3 is 12 residues long. Trimming at V came to 5 bases and at J to 9 bases, leaving 4 bases not matched to a gene.

This chain uses TRBV5-4 with TRBJ2-2; 9 bases align to TRBD2. The germline CDR1 and CDR2 sequences are SGHNT and YYREEE (reference sequence). V was clipped by 4 bases and J by 1 base; unmatched bases: 8. The CDR3 has 17 residues. The CDR3 sequence is CASSPVLAGMNTGELFF. CDR3 sequence (DNA): TGTGCCAGCAGCCCCGTCCTAGCGGGGATGAACACCGGGGAGCTGTTTTTT. Supplemented by reference TRBV5-4 and TRBJ2-2, the full variable domain reads ETGVTQSPTHLIKTRGQQVTLRCSSQSGHNTVSWYQQALGQGPQFIFQYYREEENGRGNFPPRFSGLQFPNYSSELNVNALELDDSALYLCASSPVLAGMNTGELFFGEGSRLTVL.

The J gene is TRBJ1-2, the V gene TRBV7-9; TRBD1 agrees at 7 bases. V lost 5 bases, J lost 6 bases, and 3 bases stayed unmatched. The CDR3 is 12 residues long. CDR1 is SEHNR, CDR2 FQNEAQ, per germline (reference sequence). The CDR3 loop reads CASSQGQDGYTF. CDR3 DNA: TGTGCCAGCAGCCAAGGACAGGATGGCTACACCTTC.

This clonotype has a single count. The chain links TRBV5-4 to TRBJ2-2; the match to TRBD1 covers 8 bases. The CDR3 is 15 residues long. Germline trimming cut 4 bases from V and 5 bases from J; bases unmatched to any gene: 7. CDR1 is SGHNT and CDR2 is YYREEE in the germline V gene (reference sequence). In nucleotides, the CDR3 is TGTGCCAGCAGCCCCCGGGACAGGCAAACCGGGGAGCTGTTTTTT. This gives the protein CASSPRDRQTGELFF.

This clonotype was picked up a small number of times. The chain couples TRBV11-2 to TRBJ1-3, with D unresolved. Germline V CDR1 and CDR2: SGHAT, FQNNGV. This CDR3 spans 16 amino acids. The ends were cut back, 5 bases at V and 0 bases at J, with 14 bases in the middle. The CDR3 nucleotides read TGTGCCAGCAGCCCCCCGGGCAGTCGCTCTGGAAACACCATATATTTT. Translating it yields CASSPPGSRSGNTIYF.

The V and J genes are TRBV15 and TRBJ1-5; TRBD1 aligns across 9 bases. This CDR3 is built from 15 residues. CDR1 and CDR2 from the germline V gene are LNHNV and YYDKDF (reference sequence). With V trimmed by 3 bases and J by 4 bases, 4 bases remained unmatched. In DNA, the CDR3 is TGTGCCACCAGCAGTGAACAGGGGGCAAATCAGCCCCAGCATTTT. Translated: CATSSEQGANQPQHF.

The rearrangement uses TRBV7-9 and TRBJ2-3; 7 nucleotides align to TRBD2. Germline V lookup: CDR1 SEHNR, CDR2 FQNEAQ (reference sequence). V dropped 4 bases and J dropped 0; count of bases not matched to a gene: 7. This CDR3 comprises 16 residues. CDR3 DNA sequence: TGTGCCAGCAGCTACATGGGGGGGACTAGCACAGATACGCAGTATTTT. It codes for CASSYMGGTSTDTQYF.

The rearrangement links TRBV12-3 or TRBV12-4 to TRBJ1-1, with D unresolved. V gave up 7 bases and J gave up 4 bases, with 13 bases separating them. CDR3 length: 13 amino acids. CDR3 loop: CASKLERGTEAFF. The CDR3 DNA follows: TGTGCCAGCAAATTAGAGCGGGGCACTGAAGCTTTCTTT.

The chain links TRBV29-1 to TRBJ2-3; 14 bases match TRBD2. The CDR3 runs 19 residues. The germline CDR1 and CDR2 sequences are SQVTM and ANQGSEA. Trimming cost V 1 base and J 5 bases; bases outside gene matches: 14. As DNA, the CDR3 is TGCAGCGTTGAAGGAGGGGAGACTAGCGGGAGGGCCCCGAGAGATACGCAGTATTTT. Amino acids: CSVEGGETSGRAPRDTQYF.

This chain uses TRBV28 with TRBJ2-2; D might be TRBD1 (6 bases). From germline, CDR1 is MDHEN and CDR2 SYDVKM. This CDR3 is built from 17 residues. V was trimmed by 5 bases and J by 0 bases, leaving 16 bases between them. This CDR3 is CASSHLSGTPNTGELFF. The CDR3, as DNA: TGTGCCAGCAGTCATCTATCCGGGACACCGAACACCGGGGAGCTGTTTTTT.

The chain is built from TRBV28 and TRBJ2-1; D possibly corresponds to TRBD2 (6 bases). Looked up from germline, CDR1 is MDHEN and CDR2 is SYDVKM. This CDR3 spans 15 amino acids. With 7 bases removed from V and 2 bases from J, the gap between germline ends came to 15 bases. The CDR3 region is CASIPTSSPYNEQFF. In nucleotides, the CDR3 is TGTGCCAGCATTCCTACTAGCAGTCCCTACAATGAGCAGTTCTTC. The whole variable domain, remainder taken from reference TRBV28 and TRBJ2-1, is DVKVTQSSRYLVKRTGEKVFLECVQDMDHENMFWYRQDPGLGLRLIYFSYDVKMKEKGDIPEGYSVSREKKERFSLILESASTNQTSMYLCASIPTSSPYNEQFFGPGTRLTVL.

The chain carries TRBV30 and TRBJ2-3; 8 bases fit TRBD2. The germline V gene has CDR1 GTSNPN and CDR2 SVGIG (reference sequence). The V segment lost 4 bases and the J segment 2 bases; nucleotides outside the gene matches: 8. CDR3 length: 15 residues. The CDR3 is CAWKGAGGHTDTQYF. CDR3 DNA sequence: TGTGCCTGGAAAGGCGCGGGAGGCCACACAGATACGCAGTATTTT.

The rearrangement links TRBV6-1 to TRBJ1-4; D call uncertain. CDR1 is MNHNS, CDR2 SASEGT, per germline. Trimming left V 6 bases short and J 6 bases short, with 11 bases between. This CDR3 contains 13 residues. The DNA for the CDR3 is TGTGCCAGCAGCGGTCTTGATTATGAAAAACTGTTTTTT. Its translation is CASSGLDYEKLFF.

The chain's CDR3 is CASSFGQGTGTEAFF. CDR3 in DNA: TGTGCCAGCAGCTTTGGACAGGGAACGGGGACTGAAGCTTTCTTT. The chain carries TRBV5-5 and TRBJ1-1; TRBD1 matches 8 bases. V gave up 2 bases and J gave up 5 bases; unmatched junction bases: 8. Germline loops: CDR1 SGHKS, CDR2 YYEKEE (reference sequence). The CDR3 covers 15 residues. Using reference TRBV5-5 and TRBJ1-1 for the parts outside the CDR3, the full variable domain is DAGVTQSPTHLIKTRGQQVTLRCSPISGHKSVSWYQQVLGQGPQFIFQYYEKEERGRGNFPDRFSARQFPNYSSELNVNALLLGDSALYLCASSFGQGTGTEAFFGQGTRLTVV.

The chain recombines TRBV5-1 with TRBJ1-1; no definite D call. The V end lost 1 base, the J end lost 5 bases, and 12 bases lay between the germline ends. Germline values: CDR1 SGHRS, CDR2 YFSETQ. This CDR3 region has 14 residues. The CDR3 loop reads CASSLREIGTEAFF. CDR3 sequence (DNA): TGCGCCAGCAGCTTGAGGGAAATCGGGACTGAAGCTTTCTTT.